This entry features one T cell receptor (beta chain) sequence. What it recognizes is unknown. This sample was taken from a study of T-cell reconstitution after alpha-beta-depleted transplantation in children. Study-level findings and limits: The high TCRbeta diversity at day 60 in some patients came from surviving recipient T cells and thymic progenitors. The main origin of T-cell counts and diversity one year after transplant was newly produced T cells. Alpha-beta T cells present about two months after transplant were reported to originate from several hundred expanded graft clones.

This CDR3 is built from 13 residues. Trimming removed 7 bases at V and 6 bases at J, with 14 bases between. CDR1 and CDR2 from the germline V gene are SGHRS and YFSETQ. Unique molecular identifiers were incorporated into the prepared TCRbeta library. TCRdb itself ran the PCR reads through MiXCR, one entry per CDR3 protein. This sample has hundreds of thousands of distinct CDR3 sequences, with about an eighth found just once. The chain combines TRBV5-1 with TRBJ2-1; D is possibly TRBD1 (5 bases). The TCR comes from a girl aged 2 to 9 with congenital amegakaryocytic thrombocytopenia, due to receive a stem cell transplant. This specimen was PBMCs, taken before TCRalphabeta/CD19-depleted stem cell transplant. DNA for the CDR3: TGCGCCAGCTGGGCTCTGGGGCGCAATGAGCAGTTCTTC. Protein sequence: CASWALGRNEQFF. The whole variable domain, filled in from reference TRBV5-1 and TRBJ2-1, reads KAGVTQTPRYLIKTRGQQVTLSCSPISGHRSVSWYQQTPGQGLQFLFEYFSETQRNKGNFPGRFSGRQFSNSRSEMNVSTLELGDSALYLCASWALGRNEQFFGPGTRLTVL.